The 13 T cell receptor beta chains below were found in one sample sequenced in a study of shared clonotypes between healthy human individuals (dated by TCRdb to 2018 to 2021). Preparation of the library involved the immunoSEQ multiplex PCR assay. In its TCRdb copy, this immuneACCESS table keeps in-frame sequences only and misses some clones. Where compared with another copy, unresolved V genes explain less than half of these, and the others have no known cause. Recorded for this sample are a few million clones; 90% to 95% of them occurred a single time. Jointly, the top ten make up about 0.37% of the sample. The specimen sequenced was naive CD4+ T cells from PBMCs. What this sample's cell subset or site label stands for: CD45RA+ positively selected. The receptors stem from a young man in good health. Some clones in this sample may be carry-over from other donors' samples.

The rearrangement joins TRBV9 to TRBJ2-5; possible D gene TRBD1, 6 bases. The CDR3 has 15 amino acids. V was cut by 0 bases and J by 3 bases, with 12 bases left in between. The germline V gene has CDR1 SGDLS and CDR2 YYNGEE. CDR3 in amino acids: CASSVDKAGEETQYF. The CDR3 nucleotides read TGTGCCAGCAGCGTAGATAAGGCAGGGGAAGAGACCCAGTACTTC.

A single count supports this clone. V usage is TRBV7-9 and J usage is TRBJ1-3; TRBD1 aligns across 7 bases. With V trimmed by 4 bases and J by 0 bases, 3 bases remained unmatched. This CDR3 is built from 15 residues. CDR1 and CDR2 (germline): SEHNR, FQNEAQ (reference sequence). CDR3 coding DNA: TGTGCCAGCAGCTACAGGGGTGCCTCTGGAAACACCATATATTTT. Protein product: CASSYRGASGNTIYF. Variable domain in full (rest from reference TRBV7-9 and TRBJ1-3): DTGVSQNPRHKITKRGQNVTFRCDPISEHNRLYWYRQTLGQGPEFLTYFQNEAQLEKSRLLSDRFSAERPKGSFSTLEIQRTEQGDSAMYLCASSYRGASGNTIYFGEGSWLTVV.

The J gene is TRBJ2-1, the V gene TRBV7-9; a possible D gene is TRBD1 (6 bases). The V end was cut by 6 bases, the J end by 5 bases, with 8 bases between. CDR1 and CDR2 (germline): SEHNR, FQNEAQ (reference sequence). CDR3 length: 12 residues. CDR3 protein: CASRGQDNEQFF. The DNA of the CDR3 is TGTGCCAGCAGGGGACAAGACAATGAGCAGTTCTTC.

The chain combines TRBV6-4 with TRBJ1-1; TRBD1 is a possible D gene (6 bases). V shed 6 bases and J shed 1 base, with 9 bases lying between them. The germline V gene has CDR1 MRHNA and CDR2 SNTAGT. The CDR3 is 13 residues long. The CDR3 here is CASRGHQNTEAFF. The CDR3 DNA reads TGTGCCAGCAGGGGACACCAGAACACTGAAGCTTTCTTT.

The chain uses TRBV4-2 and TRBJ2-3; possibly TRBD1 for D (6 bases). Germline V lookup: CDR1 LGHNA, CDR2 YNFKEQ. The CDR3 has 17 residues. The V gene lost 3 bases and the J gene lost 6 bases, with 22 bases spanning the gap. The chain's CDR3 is CASSHPGTRIGMDTQYF. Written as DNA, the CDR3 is TGTGCCAGCAGCCACCCCGGGACACGAATAGGGATGGATACGCAGTATTTT.

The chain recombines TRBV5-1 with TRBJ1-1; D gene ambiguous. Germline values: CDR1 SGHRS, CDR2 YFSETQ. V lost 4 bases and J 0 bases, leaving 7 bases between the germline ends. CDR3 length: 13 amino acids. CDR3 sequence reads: CASSTTLNTEAFF. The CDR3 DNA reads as TGCGCCAGCAGCACGACACTGAACACTGAAGCTTTCTTT.

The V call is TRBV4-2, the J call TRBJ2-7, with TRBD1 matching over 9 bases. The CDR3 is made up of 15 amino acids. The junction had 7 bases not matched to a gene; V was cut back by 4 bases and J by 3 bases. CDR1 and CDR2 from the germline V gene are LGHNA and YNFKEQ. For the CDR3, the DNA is TGTGCCAGCAGCCGACCGCCGGGACAGGGCTACGAGCAGTACTTC. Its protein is CASSRPPGQGYEQYF.

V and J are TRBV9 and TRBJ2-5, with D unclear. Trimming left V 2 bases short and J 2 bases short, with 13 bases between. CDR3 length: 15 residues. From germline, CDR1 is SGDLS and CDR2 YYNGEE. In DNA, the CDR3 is TGTGCCAGCAGCGTCACCCCGACTCCGCAAGAGACCCAGTACTTC. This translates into CASSVTPTPQETQYF.

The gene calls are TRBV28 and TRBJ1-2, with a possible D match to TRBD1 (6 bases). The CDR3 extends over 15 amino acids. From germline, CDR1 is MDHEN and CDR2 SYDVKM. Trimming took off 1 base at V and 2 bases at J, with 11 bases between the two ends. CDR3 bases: TGTGCCAGCAGTTTATTGCCAGGGGTAAACTATGGCTACACCTTC. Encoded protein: CASSLLPGVNYGYTF.

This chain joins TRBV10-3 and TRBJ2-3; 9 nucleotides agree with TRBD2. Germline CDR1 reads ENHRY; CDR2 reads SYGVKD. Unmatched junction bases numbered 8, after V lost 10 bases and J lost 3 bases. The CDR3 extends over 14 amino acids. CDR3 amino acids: CATLGSGRTDTQYF. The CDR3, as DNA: TGTGCCACCCTTGGTAGCGGGAGAACAGATACGCAGTATTTT.

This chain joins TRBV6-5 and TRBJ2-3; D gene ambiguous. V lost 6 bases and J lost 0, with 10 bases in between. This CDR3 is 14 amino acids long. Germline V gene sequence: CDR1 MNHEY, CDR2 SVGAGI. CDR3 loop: CASRQLISTDTQYF. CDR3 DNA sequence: TGTGCCAGCAGACAGTTAATCAGCACAGATACGCAGTATTTT.

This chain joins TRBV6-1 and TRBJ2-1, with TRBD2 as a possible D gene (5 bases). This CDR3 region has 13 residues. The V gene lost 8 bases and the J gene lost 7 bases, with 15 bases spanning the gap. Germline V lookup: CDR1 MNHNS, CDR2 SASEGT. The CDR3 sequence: CASALLRGNEQFF. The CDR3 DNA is TGTGCCAGCGCCTTATTGAGAGGGAATGAGCAGTTCTTC.

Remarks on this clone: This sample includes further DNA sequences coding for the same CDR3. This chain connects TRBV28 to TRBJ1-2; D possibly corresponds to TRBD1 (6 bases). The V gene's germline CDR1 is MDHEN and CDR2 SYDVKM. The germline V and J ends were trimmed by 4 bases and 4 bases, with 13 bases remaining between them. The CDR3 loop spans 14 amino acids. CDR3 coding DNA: TGTGCCAGCAGTTCCCCGACAGGACTCTATGGCTACACCTTC. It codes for CASSSPTGLYGYTF.